A selection of T cell receptor beta chains follows, all from one sample in a study of radiotherapy plus CTLA-4 blockade in lung cancer. The method was immunoSEQ multiplex PCR; TCRdb's version includes in-frame clones alone and lacks a portion of them. This table has 50,000 to 75,000 clones, approximately 77% appearing once. The sequencing here drew on peripheral blood, taken from a patient treated with radiotherapy plus ipilimumab. These receptors came from a human donor with non-small cell lung cancer who had a complete response to radiotherapy plus ipilimumab. CDR3s include the opening cysteine and the closing phenylalanine or tryptophan. Fields, in order: V gene, J gene, CDR3 protein.

TRBV18	TRBJ1-1	CASSPLLGSLGTEAFF
TRBV11-3	TRBJ2-2	CASSLSLNTGELFF
TRBV7-2	TRBJ1-1	CASSHESENTKAFF
TRBV19	TRBJ2-7	CASSPGTGGRDEQYF
TRBV16	TRBJ2-3	CASSQFLGDTQYF
TRBV7-9	TRBJ2-3	CASSQYTGAGTDTQYF
TRBV11-3	TRBJ1-4	CASRLVGDATNEKLFF
TRBV7-2	TRBJ1-6	CASSLQGYRSPLHF
TRBV28	TRBJ2-1	CASSSPRTSGGAGEQFF
TRBV14	TRBJ2-3	CASSQGTSRYF
TRBV6-5	TRBJ2-3	CASSEIRTTDTQYF
TRBV18	TRBJ1-2	CASSPSNRESRGGYTF
TRBV5-6	TRBJ1-2	CASSPTGTLISYTF
TRBV27	TRBJ2-1	CASRGGTGGHEQFF
TRBV5-1	TRBJ1-2	CASSLGTGLDGYTF
TRBV7-9	TRBJ2-3	CASSLARRLAEGRDTQYF
TRBV11-3	TRBJ1-4	CASSPDAAQREKLIF
TRBV7-2	TRBJ2-1	CASSKGLGSYNEQFF
TRBV19	TRBJ2-2	CASKTRVAGLTGELFF
TRBV29-1	TRBJ2-5	CSVGQSQETQYF
TRBV10-3	TRBJ2-3	CAISAGLVWAQYF
TRBV13	TRBJ2-7	CASSLADTGEEQYF
TRBV19	TRBJ1-1	CASTPYVGTVAFF
TRBV7-6	TRBJ1-4	CASSSLGGAGAEKLFF
TRBV7-8	TRBJ2-3	CASSPTSGTQYF
TRBV7-9	TRBJ2-7	CASSPIAGGNYEQYF
TRBV5-3	TRBJ1-4	CARSPYREQLSIKGNEKLFF
TRBV27	TRBJ1-4	CASSSHRVTNEKLFF
TRBV10-2	TRBJ2-2	CASRKQTGELFF
TRBV2	TRBJ1-2	CASKHAWGDYGYTF